A single sample is the source of the 28 T cell receptor beta chains below, sequenced in a study of Ad26.COV2.S vaccination and SARS-CoV-2 variants. Assay: immunoSEQ multiplex PCR; the TCRdb copy retains only in-frame clones and omits some. The sample has nearly 400,000 clones, 89% seen once; the top ten hold under 2%. Treatment defined: about 20 received Ad26.COV2.S at low or high dose, single or two shots; about 5 received placebo; per-sample allocation not given. Sample collection was performed on day 63 after the first vaccine or placebo injection. The specimen comprised peripheral blood, sampled in a trial of Ad26.COV2.S vaccine versus placebo. These receptors were collected from a person between 18 and 65 years old who received the Ad26.COV2.S COVID-19 vaccine or a placebo.

This sequence joins TRBV28 and TRBJ1-6, with 11 bases matching TRBD1. This CDR3 has 17 amino acids. V was clipped by 6 bases and J by 7 bases; unmatched bases: 11. Germline V gives CDR1 MDHEN, CDR2 SYDVKM. CDR3 DNA: TGTGCCAGCAGCCCACGGACAGGGGGCGTGGTGAATTCACCCCTCCACTTT. Encoded protein: CASSPRTGGVVNSPLHF.

The rearrangement uses TRBV3-1 (or the pseudogene TRBV3-2) and TRBJ2-1; D gene ambiguous. CDR1 is LGHDT and CDR2 is YNNKEL in the germline V gene (reference sequence). This CDR3 region has 16 residues. V lost 1 base, J lost 1 base, and 11 bases lay in between. CDR3 DNA: TGTGCCAGCAGCCAAGGTATGAGGAGATCCTACAATGAGCAGTTCTTC. Translation: CASSQGMRRSYNEQFF.

The V call is TRBV7-3, the J call TRBJ2-5; tentative D call: TRBD2 (6 bases). Trimming cost V 0 bases and J 6 bases, with 20 bases left between them. Germline V gene sequence: CDR1 SGHTA, CDR2 FQGTGA. The CDR3 runs 17 residues. In DNA, the CDR3 is TGTGCCAGCAGCTTAACCCCCGGGGGTGTGGGAGGCAAGACCCAGTACTTC. It specifies CASSLTPGGVGGKTQYF.

The chain is built from TRBV7-8 and TRBJ2-5; a weak D match, TRBD2 (5 bases). CDR3 length: 11 residues. Germline CDR1 is SGHVS and CDR2 is FQNEAQ. The ends were cut back, 7 bases at V and 4 bases at J, with 7 bases in the middle. As DNA, the CDR3 is TGTGCCAGCATCGAGGGAGAGACCCAGTACTTC. It translates to CASIEGETQYF.

The rearrangement links TRBV19 to TRBJ2-1, with D uncertain. The germline V gene encodes CDR1 LNHDA and CDR2 SQIVND (reference sequence). The CDR3 is 12 residues long. V was clipped by 5 bases and J by 4 bases, with 6 bases between them. The CDR3 DNA reads as TGTGCCAGTAGTCAACAATACAATGAGCAGTTCTTC. It specifies CASSQQYNEQFF.

V gene TRBV5-1 combines with J gene TRBJ2-5; the D gene is possibly TRBD2 (6 bases). The CDR3 has 14 amino acids. CDR1 and CDR2 from the germline V gene are SGHRS and YFSETQ. V lost 1 base, J lost 4 bases, and 11 bases lay in between. The CDR3 DNA is TGCGCCAGCAGCTTGTGGGGTAGCGGAGAGACCCAGTACTTC. Translation: CASSLWGSGETQYF.

The count of this clone is one. This rearrangement joins TRBV10-3 to TRBJ2-1, with D perhaps matching TRBD1 (6 bases). The germline V gene has CDR1 ENHRY and CDR2 SYGVKD. The CDR3 is 14 residues long. Trimming pared 3 bases from V and 6 bases from J, leaving 12 bases between. In nucleotides, the CDR3 is TGTGCCATCAGTGAACAGGGACCCCCCAATGAGCAGTTCTTC. Residues: CAISEQGPPNEQFF.

J is TRBJ1-1 and V is TRBV3-1 (or the pseudogene TRBV3-2); D gene unclear. Germline CDR1 LGHDT, CDR2 YNNKEL (reference sequence). V shed 5 bases and J shed 4 bases, with 17 bases lying between them. The CDR3 spans 15 residues. Here the CDR3 reads CASSDEALLGTEAFF. In DNA form, the CDR3 reads TGTGCCAGCAGCGACGAGGCCCTCTTGGGCACTGAAGCTTTCTTT.

A remark on this clone: Other DNA sequences in the same sample also yield this CDR3. The chain recombines TRBV5-4 with TRBJ2-5; no definite D call. The V end was cut by 0 bases, the J end by 2 bases, with 5 bases between. Germline CDR1 is SGHNT and CDR2 is YYREEE (reference sequence). The CDR3 has 13 residues. CDR3 DNA sequence: TGTGCCAGCAGCTTGGCAGATCAAGAGACCCAGTACTTC. It encodes CASSLADQETQYF.

The CDR3 nucleotides read TGTGCCAGCAGCTACCCAGGTCGCTACGAGCAGTACTTC. It yields the protein CASSYPGRYEQYF. This sequence joins TRBV6-5 and TRBJ2-7; D gene uncertain. Germline V gene data show CDR1 as MNHEY and CDR2 as SVGAGI. This CDR3 is built from 13 residues. The ends were cut back, 6 bases at V and 3 bases at J, with 12 bases in the middle.

The chain combines TRBV4-1 with TRBJ2-1, with D perhaps TRBD1 or TRBD2 (5 bases each). The ends were cut back, 3 bases at V and 15 bases at J, with 24 bases in the middle. The germline V gene has CDR1 MGHRA and CDR2 YSYEKL. This CDR3 is 15 amino acids long. In DNA, the CDR3 is TGCGCCAGCAGCCACCCTCCGAGGGGAGCAGGTCCATGGTTCTTC. Amino acids: CASSHPPRGAGPWFF.

The rearrangement joins TRBV21-1 to TRBJ2-5; the listed D gene, TRBD2, was not tested against the DNA. TRBV21-1 is an annotated pseudogene. The CDR3 is 19 amino acids. The CDR3 sequence: CASSKEVVGLAGRGETQYF. The CDR3 DNA follows: TGTGCCAGCAGCAAAGAAGTTGTAGGACTAGCGGGGCGGGGAGAGACCCAGTACTTC.

The V call is TRBV7-8, the J call TRBJ2-3; D call uncertain. Germline V CDR1 and CDR2: SGHVS, FQNEAQ. Trimming stripped 3 bases from V and 6 bases from J, with 10 bases between. This CDR3 contains 13 residues. CDR3 sequence (DNA): TGTGCCAGCAGCTTGAGCCTTCGGGATACGCAGTATTTT. It translates to CASSLSLRDTQYF.

CDR3 residues: CASSEAVGGASEKLFF. The CDR3 DNA reads TGTGCCAGCAGTGAAGCGGTGGGGGGGGCAAGTGAAAAACTGTTTTTT. The chain is built from TRBV6-1 and TRBJ1-4; a possible D gene is TRBD1 (6 bases). The CDR3 loop spans 16 amino acids. The ends were cut back, 0 bases at V and 7 bases at J, with 15 bases in the middle. Germline lookup yields CDR1 MNHNS and CDR2 SASEGT.

The genes are TRBV7-9 and TRBJ2-5, with 7 bases identical to TRBD1. Trimming removed 2 bases from V and 1 base from J; junction bases left unmatched: 4. This CDR3 comprises 15 residues. Germline CDR1 SEHNR, CDR2 FQNEAQ (reference sequence). The DNA for the CDR3 is TGTGCCAGCAGCTTACCTTGGACAGGCCAAGAGACCCAGTACTTC. Its protein product is CASSLPWTGQETQYF.

The genes are TRBV7-2 and TRBJ1-4; no definite D call. The V gene's germline CDR1 is SGHTA and CDR2 FQGNSA. This CDR3 spans 15 amino acids. V lost 6 bases and J lost 2, with 13 bases in between. The CDR3 DNA reads TGTGCCAGCAGTGCCGGACTGTCGACTAATGAAAAACTGTTTTTT. It encodes CASSAGLSTNEKLFF.

As for this clone: The sample has other DNA sequences that encode this CDR3 too. The chain employs TRBV11-2 and TRBJ2-1; the match to TRBD2 covers 7 bases. V was clipped by 5 bases and J by 0 bases; unmatched bases: 7. This CDR3 has 16 amino acids. The germline CDR1 and CDR2 sequences are SGHAT and FQNNGV. The CDR3 loop is CASSPNRGSSYNEQFF. The CDR3 nucleotides read TGTGCCAGCAGCCCCAATCGCGGGAGCTCCTACAATGAGCAGTTCTTC.

This clone came up once. This CDR3 is also generated by other DNA sequences in the sample. V is TRBV9 and J is TRBJ1-1; D gene uncertain. The germline gives CDR1 SGDLS, CDR2 YYNGEE. The CDR3 consists of 13 residues. V dropped 0 bases and J dropped 4 bases, with 7 bases sitting between them. This CDR3 reads CASSVGGSTEAFF. CDR3 DNA: TGTGCCAGCAGCGTAGGTGGGAGCACTGAAGCTTTCTTT.

V gene TRBV12-1 combines with J gene TRBJ2-1; the D segment call TRBD2 is taken from the table without a DNA check. TRBV12-1 is recorded as a pseudogene. The CDR3 is made up of 16 amino acids. CDR3 nucleotides: TGTGCCAGCGGTAGCGGGAAAGGGAACGTATACAATGAGCAGTTCTTC. Translating it yields CASGSGKGNVYNEQFF.

The rearrangement joins TRBV18 to TRBJ2-1; 7 bases line up with TRBD1. From germline, CDR1 is KGHSH and CDR2 LQKENI. J was trimmed by 5 bases and V by 6 bases; bases with no gene match: 10. The CDR3 totals 15 residues. The CDR3 reads CASSRGQNTDNEQFF. The CDR3 DNA reads TGTGCCAGCTCGAGGGGACAGAACACTGACAATGAGCAGTTCTTC.

The chain couples TRBV25-1 to TRBJ2-2; TRBD1 might be the D (6 bases). Germline V lookup: CDR1 MGHDK, CDR2 SYGVNS. This CDR3 is built from 14 residues. The V and J ends lost 6 bases and 4 bases respectively, with 12 bases between them. CDR3 DNA: TGTGCCAGCAGAGGCCTGGGGGCCACCGGGGAGCTGTTTTTT. The encoded protein is CASRGLGATGELFF. The whole variable domain, remainder taken from reference TRBV25-1 and TRBJ2-2, is EADIYQTPRYLVIGTGKKITLECSQTMGHDKMYWYQQDPGMELHLIHYSYGVNSTEKGDLSSESTVSRIRTEHFPLTLESARPSHTSQYLCASRGLGATGELFFGEGSRLTVL.

The genes are TRBV30 and TRBJ1-3; D uncertain. V lost 5 bases and J 0 bases, leaving 8 bases between the germline ends. The germline V gene has CDR1 GTSNPN and CDR2 SVGIG (reference sequence). The CDR3 has 13 residues. For the CDR3, the DNA is TGTGCCTGGTCAGCTATCTCTGGAAACACCATATATTTT. This gives the protein CAWSAISGNTIYF.

This chain joins TRBV18 and TRBJ2-3; D gene ambiguous. The CDR3 contains 13 residues. V dropped 6 bases and J dropped 4 bases, with 11 bases sitting between them. Germline CDR1 is KGHSH and CDR2 is LQKENI. DNA for the CDR3: TGTGCCAGCTCTTCGGTAGGAGCAGATACGCAGTATTTT. Encoded protein: CASSSVGADTQYF.

CDR3: CASSTGLAGSQYF. The CDR3 DNA sequence: TGTGCCAGCAGCACGGGACTAGCGGGGTCGCAGTACTTC. This sequence joins TRBV9 and TRBJ2-5; TRBD2 matches at 13 bases. With 4 bases clipped from V and 11 bases from J, the junction kept 5 bases outside the gene matches. CDR1 is SGDLS, CDR2 YYNGEE, per germline. The CDR3 runs 13 residues.

The chain employs TRBV7-8 and TRBJ2-3; 9 bases line up with TRBD1. V was pared by 6 bases and J by 5 bases, with 9 bases of the junction left unmatched. CDR1 and CDR2 from the germline V gene are SGHVS and FQNEAQ. The CDR3 sequence is 15 residues long. CDR3 DNA: TGTGCCAGCAGGGTCGGACAGGGGCTTATAGATACGCAGTATTTT. This encodes CASRVGQGLIDTQYF.

The V and J genes are TRBV7-3 and TRBJ2-2, with 8 bases fitting TRBD1. V lost 4 bases and J lost 5; bases outside the gene matches: 9. Germline-derived CDR1 and CDR2 are SGHTA and FQGTGA. This CDR3 is 16 amino acids long. CDR3 residues: CASSSDRVVLTGELFF. CDR3 nucleotide sequence: TGTGCCAGCAGCTCGGACAGGGTGGTATTAACCGGGGAGCTGTTTTTT. Supplemented by reference TRBV7-3 and TRBJ2-2, the full variable domain reads GAGVSQTPSNKVTEKGKYVELRCDPISGHTALYWYRQSLGQGPEFLIYFQGTGAADDSGLPNDRFFAVRPEGSVSTLKIQRTERGDSAVYLCASSSDRVVLTGELFFGEGSRLTVL.

The J gene is TRBJ2-5, the V gene TRBV6-4, with 11 bases matching TRBD2. CDR1 is MRHNA, CDR2 SNTAGT, per germline. This CDR3 comprises 15 residues. V shed 3 bases and J 4 bases; nucleotides not matched to a gene: 4. The chain's CDR3 is CASSEVAGGRETQYF. Here the CDR3 DNA reads TGTGCCAGCAGTGAGGTAGCGGGAGGGAGAGAGACCCAGTACTTC.

The genes are TRBV11-1 and TRBJ2-1; D is tentatively TRBD1 or TRBD2 (5 bases each). Per germline, CDR1 SGHAT and CDR2 FQDESV (reference sequence). This CDR3 comprises 16 residues. Trimming removed 1 base at V and 0 bases at J, with 10 bases between. The CDR3 loop reads CASSLDGGGSYNEQFF. CDR3 nucleotides: TGTGCCAGCAGCTTAGACGGTGGGGGCTCCTACAATGAGCAGTTCTTC.